Listed below are T cell receptor beta chains from one sample, sequenced in a study of shared clonotypes between healthy human individuals. Repertoires were generated with immunoSEQ multiplex PCR, while TCRdb's copy carries only in-frame clones and drops some. The data show approximately 1,500,000 clones, around 98% seen once. The sequenced material came from naive CD4+ T cells sorted from blood. The receptors originated from a young man in good health. The conserved cysteine and the conserved F or W are not part of the CDR3 here. The D gene is left open where the match is weak.

D gene	J gene	V gene	CDR3 protein
TRBD2	TRBJ2-3	TRBV9	ASSLRMASGRLTDTQY
TRBD1	TRBJ2-7	TRBV7-8	ASSNDWTGSSYEQY
NA	TRBJ2-7	TRBV7-8	ASDNVKLGLDYEQY
NA	TRBJ2-7	TRBV27	ASSLWPGAYEQY
NA	TRBJ1-4	TRBV19	ASSRTGTIATNEKLF
NA	TRBJ1-2	TRBV18	ASSPPVGGAGYT
TRBD1	TRBJ1-3	TRBV9	ASSPRQGREGNTIY
NA	TRBJ2-7	TRBV5-1	ASSSARGIGQSSYEQY
NA	TRBJ2-3	TRBV11-2	AMSGASFLQSTDTQY
NA	TRBJ2-3	TRBV5-1	ASSSTDLLRVGTDTQY
TRBD2	TRBJ2-7	TRBV9	ASSARAGGPYEQY
TRBD1	TRBJ1-5	TRBV7-9	ASSKTGAGIYSNQPQH
NA	TRBJ2-5	TRBV27	ASSWKRGRGRETQY
NA	TRBJ2-7	TRBV6-1	ASSNGATYEQY
NA	TRBJ1-2	TRBV5-1	ASNTGLNYGYT
NA	TRBJ1-2	TRBV18	ASSPLGDPGYT
TRBD2	TRBJ2-1	TRBV18	ASSPFYSGGSQKGEQF
TRBD2	TRBJ2-3	TRBV14	ASGIAGVRGDTQY
TRBD2	TRBJ2-7	TRBV18	ASSPPGVAGTYEQY
NA	TRBJ1-5	TRBV15	ATSETRDLPQH
NA	TRBJ2-3	TRBV18	ASSPPSIADTQY
TRBD1	TRBJ1-2	TRBV6-1	ATRQGQLFYT
NA	TRBJ1-1	TRBV4-3	ASSQVRSTNTEAF
TRBD1	TRBJ2-1	TRBV6-1	ASSSRDRGGGEQF
TRBD1	TRBJ2-7	TRBV7-9	ASSPLTGTYEQY
NA	TRBJ2-3	TRBV7-9	ASSPGGHTQY
NA	TRBJ2-2	TRBV2	ASIMTVNTGELF
TRBD1	TRBJ1-5	TRBV18	ASSQGQGNVQPQH
TRBD2	TRBJ2-7	TRBV29-1	SVASGLDTYEQY
NA	TRBJ2-7	TRBV28	ASSDMTYVGDEQY
TRBD1	TRBJ2-1	TRBV28	ASSLGQGVINEQF
NA	TRBJ2-7	TRBV1	TSSQPGQGTPYEQY
NA	TRBJ2-3	TRBV9	ASSPSQGFSTDTQY
NA	TRBJ2-3	TRBV11-3	ASSLGQENTDTQY
TRBD1	TRBJ2-2	TRBV5-1	ASSTGQGNTGELF
TRBD2	TRBJ2-3	TRBV9	ASSALLAGGRDTQY
TRBD1	TRBJ2-7	TRBV11-2	ASILYLGQGNEQY
NA	TRBJ1-2	TRBV19	ASKDIRYGYT
NA	TRBJ2-7	TRBV19	ASSIFGGVTPGEQY
NA	TRBJ2-7	TRBV30	AWSVLGPKSYEQY
NA	TRBJ2-7	TRBV30	AWSQGIYEQY
TRBD1	TRBJ2-6	TRBV5-1	ASSQGQAGGGSGANVLT